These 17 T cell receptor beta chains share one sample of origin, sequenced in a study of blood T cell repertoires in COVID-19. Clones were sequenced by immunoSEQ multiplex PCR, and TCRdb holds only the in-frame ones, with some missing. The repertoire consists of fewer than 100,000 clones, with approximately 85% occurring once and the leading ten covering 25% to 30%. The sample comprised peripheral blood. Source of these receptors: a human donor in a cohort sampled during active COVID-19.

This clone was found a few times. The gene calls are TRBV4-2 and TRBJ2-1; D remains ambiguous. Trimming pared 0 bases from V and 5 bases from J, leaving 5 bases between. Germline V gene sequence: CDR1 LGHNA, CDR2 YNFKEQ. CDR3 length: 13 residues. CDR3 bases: TGTGCCAGCAGCCAAGATGCTAACAATGAGCAGTTCTTC. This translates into CASSQDANNEQFF.

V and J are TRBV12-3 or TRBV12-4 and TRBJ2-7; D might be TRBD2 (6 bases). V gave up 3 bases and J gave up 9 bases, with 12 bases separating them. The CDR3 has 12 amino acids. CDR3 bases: TGTGCCAGCAGTTTGGAGGGAGAAGTGCAGTACTTC. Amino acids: CASSLEGEVQYF.

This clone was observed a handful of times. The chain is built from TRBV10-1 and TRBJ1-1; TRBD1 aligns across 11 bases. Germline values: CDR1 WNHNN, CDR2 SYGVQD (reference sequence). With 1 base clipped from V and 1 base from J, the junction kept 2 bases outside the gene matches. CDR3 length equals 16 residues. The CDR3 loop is CASSEFGTGGNTEAFF. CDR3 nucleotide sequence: TGCGCCAGCAGTGAGTTCGGGACAGGGGGGAACACTGAAGCTTTCTTT.

CDR3 protein: CASKRDTSPPEAFF. The CDR3 coding sequence is TGCGCCAGCAAGCGGGACACCTCACCCCCTGAAGCTTTCTTT. This sequence joins TRBV5-1 and TRBJ1-1; possibly TRBD1 for D (6 bases). With 6 bases removed from V and 6 bases from J, the gap between germline ends came to 18 bases. The CDR3 sequence is 14 residues long. Looked up from germline, CDR1 is SGHRS and CDR2 is YFSETQ.

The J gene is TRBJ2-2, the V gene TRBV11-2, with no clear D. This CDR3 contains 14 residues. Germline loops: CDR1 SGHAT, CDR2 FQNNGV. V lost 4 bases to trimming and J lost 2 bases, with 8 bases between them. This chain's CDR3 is CASSSTLNTGELFF. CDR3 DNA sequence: TGTGCCAGCAGCTCGACACTTAACACCGGGGAGCTGTTTTTT.

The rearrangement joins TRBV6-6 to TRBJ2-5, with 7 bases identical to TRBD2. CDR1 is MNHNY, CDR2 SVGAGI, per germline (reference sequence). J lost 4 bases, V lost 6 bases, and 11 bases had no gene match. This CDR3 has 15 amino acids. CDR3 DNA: TGTGCCAGCAGCCGTCGTTCGGGGGGAGGAGAGACCCAGTACTTC. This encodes CASSRRSGGGETQYF.

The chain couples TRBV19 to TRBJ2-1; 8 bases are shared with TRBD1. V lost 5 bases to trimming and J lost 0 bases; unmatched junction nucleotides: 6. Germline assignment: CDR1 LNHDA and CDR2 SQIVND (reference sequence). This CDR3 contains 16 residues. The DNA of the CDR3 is TGTGCCAGTAGTTCAAACAGGGGGAACTCCTACAATGAGCAGTTCTTC. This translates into CASSSNRGNSYNEQFF.

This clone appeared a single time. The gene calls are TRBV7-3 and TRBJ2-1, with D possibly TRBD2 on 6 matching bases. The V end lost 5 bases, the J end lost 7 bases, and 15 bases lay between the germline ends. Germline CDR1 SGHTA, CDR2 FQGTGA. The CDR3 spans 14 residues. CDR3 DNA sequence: TGTGCCAGCAGCGCCTGGGAGGTGGGGAATGAGCAGTTCTTC. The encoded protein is CASSAWEVGNEQFF. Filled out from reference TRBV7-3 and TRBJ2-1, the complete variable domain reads GAGVSQTPSNKVTEKGKYVELRCDPISGHTALYWYRQSLGQGPEFLIYFQGTGAADDSGLPNDRFFAVRPEGSVSTLKIQRTERGDSAVYLCASSAWEVGNEQFFGPGTRLTVL.

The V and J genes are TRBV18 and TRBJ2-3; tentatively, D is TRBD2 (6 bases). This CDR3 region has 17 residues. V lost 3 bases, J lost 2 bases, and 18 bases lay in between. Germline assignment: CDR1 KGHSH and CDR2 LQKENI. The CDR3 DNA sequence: TGTGCCAGCTCACCGCCCAACAGGAGGGGTAACACAGATACGCAGTATTTT. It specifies CASSPPNRRGNTDTQYF. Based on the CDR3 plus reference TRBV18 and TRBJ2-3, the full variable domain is NAGVMQNPRHLVRRRGQEARLRCSPMKGHSHVYWYRQLPEEGLKFMVYLQKENIIDESGMPKERFSAEFPKEGPSILRIQQVVRGDSAAYFCASSPPNRRGNTDTQYFGPGTRLTVL.

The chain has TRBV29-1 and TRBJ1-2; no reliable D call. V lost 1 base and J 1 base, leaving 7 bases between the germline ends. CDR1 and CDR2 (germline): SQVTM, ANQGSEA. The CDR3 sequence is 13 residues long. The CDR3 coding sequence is TGCAGCGTTGAAGCGCAGGATAACTATGGCTACACCTTC. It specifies CSVEAQDNYGYTF. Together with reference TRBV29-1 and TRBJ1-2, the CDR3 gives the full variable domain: SAVISQKPSRDICQRGTSLTIQCQVDSQVTMMFWYRQQPGQSLTLIATANQGSEATYESGFVIDKFPISRPNLTFSTLTVSNMSPEDSSIYLCSVEAQDNYGYTFGSGTRLTVV.

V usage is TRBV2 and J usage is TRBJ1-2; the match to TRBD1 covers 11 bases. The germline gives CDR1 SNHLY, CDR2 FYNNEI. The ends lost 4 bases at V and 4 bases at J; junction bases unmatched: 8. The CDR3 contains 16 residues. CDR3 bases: TGTGCCAGCAGTGCTTCGGACAGGGGGCTTCGCTATGGCTACACCTTC. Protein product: CASSASDRGLRYGYTF.

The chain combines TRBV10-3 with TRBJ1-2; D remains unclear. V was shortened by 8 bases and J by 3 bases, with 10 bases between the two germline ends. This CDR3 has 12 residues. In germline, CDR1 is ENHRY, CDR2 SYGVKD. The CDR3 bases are TGTGCCATCGGGGAGGGCTACTATGGCTACACCTTC. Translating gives CAIGEGYYGYTF.

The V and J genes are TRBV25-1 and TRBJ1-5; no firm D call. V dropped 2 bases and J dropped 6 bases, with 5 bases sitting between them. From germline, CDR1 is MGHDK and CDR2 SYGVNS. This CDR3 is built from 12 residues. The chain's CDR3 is CASSEGSQPQHF. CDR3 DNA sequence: TGTGCCAGCAGTGAAGGGAGTCAGCCCCAGCATTTT.

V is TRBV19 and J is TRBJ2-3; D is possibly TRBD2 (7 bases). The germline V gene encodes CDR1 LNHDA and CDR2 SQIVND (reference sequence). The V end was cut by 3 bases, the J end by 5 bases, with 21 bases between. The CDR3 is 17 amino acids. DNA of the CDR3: TGTGCCAGTAGTATGGAGGGGGGGGGCCAGGTTAGAGATACGCAGTATTTT. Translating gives CASSMEGGGQVRDTQYF.

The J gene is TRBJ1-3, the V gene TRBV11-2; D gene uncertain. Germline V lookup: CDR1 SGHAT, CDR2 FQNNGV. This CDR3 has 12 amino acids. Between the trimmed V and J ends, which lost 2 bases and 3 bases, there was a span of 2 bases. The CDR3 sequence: CASSLLGNTIYF. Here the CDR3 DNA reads TGTGCCAGCAGCTTACTTGGAAACACCATATATTTT.

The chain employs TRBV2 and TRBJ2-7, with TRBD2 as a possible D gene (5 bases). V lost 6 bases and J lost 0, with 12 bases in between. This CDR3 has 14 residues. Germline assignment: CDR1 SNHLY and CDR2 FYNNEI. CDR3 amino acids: CASRMDWSSYEQYF. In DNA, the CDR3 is TGTGCCAGCAGGATGGACTGGAGCTCCTACGAGCAGTACTTC.

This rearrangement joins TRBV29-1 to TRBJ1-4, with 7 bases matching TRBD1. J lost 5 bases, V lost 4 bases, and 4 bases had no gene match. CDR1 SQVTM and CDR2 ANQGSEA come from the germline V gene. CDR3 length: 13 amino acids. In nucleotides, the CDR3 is TGCAGCGTTGGACAGGGTGGGAATGAAAAACTGTTTTTT. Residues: CSVGQGGNEKLFF.